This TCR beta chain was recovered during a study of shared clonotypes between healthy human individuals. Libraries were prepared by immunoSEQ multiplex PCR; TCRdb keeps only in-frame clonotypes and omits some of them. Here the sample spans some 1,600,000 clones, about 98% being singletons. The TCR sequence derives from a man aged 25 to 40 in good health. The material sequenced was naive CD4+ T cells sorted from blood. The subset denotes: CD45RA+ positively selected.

CDR3 protein: CASSLAARGANVLTF. The CDR3 coding sequence is TGTGCCAGCAGCTTGGCGGCCCGCGGGGCCAACGTCCTGACTTTC. The chain combines TRBV5-4 with TRBJ2-6; no definite D call. CDR1 and CDR2 from the germline V gene are SGHNT and YYREEE (reference sequence). Trimming left V 0 bases short and J 4 bases short, with 8 bases between. CDR3 size: 15 residues.